Presented here are 19 T cell receptor beta chains from one specimen sequenced in a study of T cell changes during pregnancy in multiple sclerosis. Assay used: immunoSEQ multiplex PCR; TCRdb lists only in-frame clones, some missing. Altogether nearly 80,000 clones are present, just over 90% being singletons, with the ten largest covering roughly 0.21%. Material: CD4+ T cells from peripheral blood mononuclear cells, obtained before pregnancy. The origin of the receptors is a female donor with multiple sclerosis, enrolled in a pregnancy study.

This clone is a singleton in its sample. The V and J genes are TRBV6-4 and TRBJ1-1, with D possibly TRBD1 on 5 matching bases. Germline values: CDR1 MRHNA, CDR2 SNTAGT. V dropped 6 bases and J dropped 5 bases, with 16 bases sitting between them. The CDR3 is 14 amino acids. CDR3 protein: CASSPSWDLTEAFF. The CDR3 DNA follows: TGTGCCAGCAGCCCAAGCTGGGACTTGACTGAAGCTTTCTTT.

The rearrangement links TRBV7-3 to TRBJ2-1, with TRBD2 matching 8 bases. Germline V gene lookup returns CDR1 SGHTA and CDR2 FQGTGA. This CDR3 is built from 16 residues. V was pared by 5 bases and J by 8 bases, with 14 bases of the junction left unmatched. The CDR3 loop is CASSPDSGEGMYEQFF. The CDR3 region has the DNA TGTGCCAGCAGCCCCGATAGCGGGGAGGGAATGTATGAGCAGTTCTTC.

V is TRBV29-1 and J is TRBJ1-1; 9 nucleotides align to TRBD1. The J segment lost 9 bases and the V segment lost 6 bases, leaving 5 bases of the junction unmatched. Germline assignment: CDR1 SQVTM and CDR2 ANQGSEA. CDR3 length equals 11 residues. The CDR3 region has the DNA TGCAGCGTAGCCGGGACAGGGCAAGCTTTCTTT. It translates to CSVAGTGQAFF. The full variable domain, in which reference TRBV29-1 and TRBJ1-1 provide the parts outside the CDR3, is SAVISQKPSRDICQRGTSLTIQCQVDSQVTMMFWYRQQPGQSLTLIATANQGSEATYESGFVIDKFPISRPNLTFSTLTVSNMSPEDSSIYLCSVAGTGQAFFGQGTRLTVV.

The CDR3 reads CASSRDREDGYTF. For the CDR3, the DNA is TGTGCCAGCTCCCGGGACAGGGAAGATGGCTACACCTTC. This chain uses TRBV18 with TRBJ1-2; 9 positions match TRBD1. Trimming cost V 6 bases and J 6 bases; bases outside gene matches: 5. The CDR3 totals 13 residues. The germline V gene encodes CDR1 KGHSH and CDR2 LQKENI. The full variable domain, in which reference TRBV18 and TRBJ1-2 provide the parts outside the CDR3, is NAGVMQNPRHLVRRRGQEARLRCSPMKGHSHVYWYRQLPEEGLKFMVYLQKENIIDESGMPKERFSAEFPKEGPSILRIQQVVRGDSAAYFCASSRDREDGYTFGSGTRLTVV.

The V call is TRBV6-5, the J call TRBJ1-2; perhaps TRBD1 as D (6 bases). Germline CDR1 and CDR2: MNHEY and SVGAGI. V was shortened by 4 bases and J by 2 bases, with 14 bases between the two germline ends. The CDR3 sequence is 15 residues long. CDR3 coding DNA: TGTGCCAGCAGTTCCATCCTGGACAGCAACTATGGCTACACCTTC. This gives the protein CASSSILDSNYGYTF.

The chain has TRBV5-1 and TRBJ2-1, with D possibly being TRBD2 (6 bases). The CDR3 consists of 16 residues. The germline gives CDR1 SGHRS, CDR2 YFSETQ. V lost 2 bases and J 6 bases, leaving 18 bases between the germline ends. DNA for the CDR3: TGCGCCAGCAGCTTTGTAAGCCGGGGGAAGGGCAATGAGCAGTTCTTC. Amino acids: CASSFVSRGKGNEQFF.

This chain connects TRBV5-6 to TRBJ2-1, with D unresolved. V shed 4 bases and J shed 0 bases, with 11 bases lying between them. There are 15 residues in the CDR3. Germline CDR1 is SGHDT and CDR2 is YYEEEE. The CDR3 loop reads CASSILPSSYNEQFF. In DNA form, the CDR3 reads TGTGCCAGCAGCATCCTCCCCAGCTCCTACAATGAGCAGTTCTTC.

The chain couples TRBV18 to TRBJ1-1; 9 nucleotides align to TRBD1. Unmatched junction bases numbered 5, after V lost 4 bases and J lost 2 bases. CDR1 and CDR2 (germline): KGHSH, LQKENI. The CDR3 totals 15 residues. CDR3 residues: CASSLYRGQNTEAFF. The CDR3 DNA reads as TGTGCCAGCTCACTATACAGGGGGCAAAACACTGAAGCTTTCTTT.

This clone was detected only once. The chain recombines TRBV29-1 with TRBJ1-2; 7 bases align to TRBD1. Germline-derived CDR1 and CDR2 are SQVTM and ANQGSEA. The CDR3 runs to 15 residues. V lost 1 base and J lost 6; bases outside the gene matches: 11. CDR3 nucleotides: TGCAGCGTTGAAGTTAAGGGGGCGACGGTAAATGGCTACACCTTC. It yields the protein CSVEVKGATVNGYTF.

The chain carries TRBV7-7 and TRBJ2-3, with 7 bases that match TRBD1. The CDR3 runs to 15 residues. V shed 5 bases and J 1 base; nucleotides not matched to a gene: 6. CDR1 is SSHAT, CDR2 FNYEAQ, per germline (reference sequence). The CDR3 region has the DNA TGTGCCAGCAGCCTCGATAGGGGGCGCACAGATACGCAGTATTTT. This encodes CASSLDRGRTDTQYF.

The genes are TRBV19 and TRBJ2-2; no definite D call. With 6 bases removed from V and 0 bases from J, the gap between germline ends came to 11 bases. Germline CDR1 and CDR2: LNHDA and SQIVND (reference sequence). There are 15 residues in the CDR3. The CDR3 loop is CASRLGYSNTGELFF. The CDR3 DNA reads as TGTGCCAGTAGACTGGGCTATTCGAACACCGGGGAGCTGTTTTTT.

The V and J genes are TRBV7-3 and TRBJ2-3; 8 positions match TRBD1. CDR1 SGHTA and CDR2 FQGTGA come from the germline V gene. The junction had 5 bases not matched to a gene; V was cut back by 5 bases and J by 1 base. CDR3 length equals 15 residues. The CDR3 DNA sequence: TGTGCCAGCAGCCGTGCGGGACAGGGCACAGATACGCAGTATTTT. This translates into CASSRAGQGTDTQYF.

The genes are TRBV7-2 and TRBJ1-3; D ambiguous. Germline lookup yields CDR1 SGHTA and CDR2 FQGNSA. The CDR3 loop spans 14 amino acids. Trimming left V 5 bases short and J 0 bases short, with 8 bases between. The CDR3 protein is CASSPGLSGNTIYF. The CDR3 nucleotides are TGTGCCAGCAGCCCCGGACTCTCTGGAAACACCATATATTTT. Variable domain in full (rest from reference TRBV7-2 and TRBJ1-3): GAGVSQSPSNKVTEKGKDVELRCDPISGHTALYWYRQSLGQGLEFLIYFQGNSAPDKSGLPSDRFSAERTGGSVSTLTIQRTQQEDSAVYLCASSPGLSGNTIYFGEGSWLTVV.

This chain uses TRBV19 with TRBJ2-7; D possibly corresponds to TRBD1 (5 bases). Germline assignment: CDR1 LNHDA and CDR2 SQIVND (reference sequence). The CDR3 consists of 16 residues. V was cut by 0 bases and J by 3 bases, with 15 bases left in between. CDR3 sequence reads: CASSIEGQGEYYEQYF. CDR3 bases: TGTGCCAGTAGTATAGAGGGGCAGGGTGAGTACTACGAGCAGTACTTC.

This clone has just one count. J is TRBJ2-5 and V is TRBV5-1, with 8 nucleotides matching TRBD2. The V gene end was trimmed by 6 bases and the J gene end by 7 bases; junction bases not matched to a gene: 11. This CDR3 contains 14 residues. Germline V lookup: CDR1 SGHRS, CDR2 YFSETQ. The CDR3 sequence is CASTQGRGAGTQYF. Written as DNA, the CDR3 is TGCGCCAGCACCCAGGGGCGGGGGGCCGGGACCCAGTACTTC.

The chain combines TRBV6-1 with TRBJ1-6; D call uncertain. CDR1 is MNHNS, CDR2 SASEGT, per germline. Between the trimmed V and J ends, which lost 1 base and 7 bases, there was a span of 5 bases. This CDR3 is 13 amino acids long. The CDR3 DNA sequence: TGTGCCAGCAGTGAAGGTAGAAATTCACCCCTCCACTTT. It yields the protein CASSEGRNSPLHF.

The chain uses TRBV15 and TRBJ2-7, with no clear D. CDR3 size: 18 residues. Germline CDR1 LNHNV, CDR2 YYDKDF (reference sequence). The V end lost 1 base, the J end lost 2 bases, and 21 bases lay between the germline ends. DNA for the CDR3: TGTGCCACCAGCAGAGGCCTACATACACTAACCTCCGCCTACGAGCAGTACTTC. Translating it yields CATSRGLHTLTSAYEQYF.

The V gene is TRBV6-1, the J gene TRBJ1-5; 7 nucleotides line up with TRBD1. The V gene's germline CDR1 is MNHNS and CDR2 SASEGT. This CDR3 is 12 amino acids long. V shed 6 bases, J shed 6 bases, and the junction held 2 bases outside the gene matches. CDR3 DNA: TGTGCCAGCAGACAGGGGCCTCAGCCCCAGCATTTT. Amino acid sequence: CASRQGPQPQHF.

The V and J genes are TRBV5-6 and TRBJ1-2; the match to TRBD1 covers 11 bases. Germline CDR1 SGHDT, CDR2 YYEEEE. The CDR3 contains 16 residues. After removal of 4 bases from V and 0 bases from J, the junction contained 5 bases not matched to a gene. This CDR3 is CASSPGTGGSNYGYTF. The CDR3 region has the DNA TGTGCCAGCAGCCCCGGGACAGGGGGTTCTAACTATGGCTACACCTTC.